A selection of T cell receptor beta chains follows, all from one sample in a study of blood T cell repertoires in COVID-19. TCRdb's copy holds only in-frame clones and misses some; the assay was immunoSEQ multiplex PCR. The table lists some 250,000 clones, about 86% of them singletons, with 6.2% in the top ten. Sequencing input: peripheral blood. These receptors all come from a man aged 60 to 69 with acute or convalescent COVID-19. Each CDR3 is given without its conserved first and last residue. Expanded clones are given a class, and other clones once, few, many or no size at all.

cdr3_length v_call clone_size cdr3_aa
10 TRBV12-3/TRBV12-4 NA ASSLTDSPLH
11 TRBV24-1 NA ATAGGAADTQY
13 TRBV28 NA ASSTRARGTGELF
15 TRBV9 NA ASSSILASGAYNEQF
14 TRBV5-1 NA ASSLAWDRVDHEQY
13 TRBV5-6 NA ASSGGTVPGETQY
12 TRBV28 NA ASSPGLAGYEQY
11 TRBV28 NA ASSLSTVYEQY
14 TRBV19 NA ASTTDRVASYNEQF
12 TRBV28 NA ASSVTGTNYGYT
11 TRBV28 once ASSRTDLNEQF
12 TRBV7-3 NA ASSLTGGTDTQY
12 TRBV5-4 NA ASSFLTSSDTQY
11 TRBV27 NA ASSYGQNTEAF
8 TRBV19 NA ASSGQSAF
13 TRBV5-1 NA ASSPLSGGMGEQY
14 TRBV5-6 once ASSLRSSGTGHEQY
13 TRBV29-1 NA SVGVQGAGTGELF
12 TRBV27 once ARRTDRGNYGYT
14 TRBV19 NA ASRDSIYKSNQPQH
11 TRBV7-2 NA ASSTGGNYGYT
12 TRBV7-2 NA ASSLARSANEQY
12 TRBV5-6 NA ASSLGASGEKLF
12 TRBV19 NA ASSSRTFSYGYT
13 TRBV7-2 NA ASSLETGSGNTIY
12 TRBV9 NA ASSASTRGGGYT
10 TRBV5-4 NA ASSLPYYGYT
17 TRBV14 NA ASSQGPLSGGGYQETQY
14 TRBV5-5 few ASSLAGTGDNEKLF
15 TRBV27 NA ASSWSSGSVSYNEQF
13 TRBV6-8 NA ASSYYVRQGSGYT
13 TRBV5-1 NA ASSLAGGANNEQF
10 TRBV7-9 NA ASSSRGQPQH